This entry features one TCR beta chain sequence. This entry belongs to a study of control samples from healthy donors and cancer patients. The repertoire was sequenced with immunoSEQ multiplex PCR; TCRdb's copy has only in-frame clones and lacks some. The data contain some 130,000 clones, 93% of them singletons. From germline, CDR1 is GTSNPN and CDR2 SVGIG (reference sequence). Trimming at V came to 4 bases and at J to 5 bases, leaving 10 bases not matched to a gene. This CDR3 spans 15 amino acids. The sample taken for sequencing was PBMCs. The genes are TRBV30 and TRBJ2-1; 8 positions match TRBD1. The TCR sequence derives from a man in his fifties with head and neck cancer. The CDR3 spells CAWITRDRTHNEQFF. The CDR3 DNA follows: TGTGCCTGGATCACCCGGGACAGGACCCACAATGAGCAGTTCTTC.